This T cell receptor beta chain was sequenced in a study of blood T cell repertoires in COVID-19. Study information: Donors in the United States, Italy and Spain gave samples during acute or convalescent COVID-19.

Sequencing was performed with immunoSEQ multiplex PCR; in TCRdb, only in-frame clones are kept and a portion is missing. The table has just under 150,000 clones, around four fifths seen once; the top ten hold about 5.1%. The germline V and J ends were trimmed by 9 bases and 6 bases, with 14 bases remaining between them. CDR1 LNHDA and CDR2 SQIVND come from the germline V gene (reference sequence). The CDR3 consists of 12 residues. This clonotype was obtained from a human donor in a cohort sampled during active COVID-19. The material sequenced was peripheral blood. The chain joins TRBV19 to TRBJ1-1; D may be TRBD1 (6 bases). CDR3 region: CASGPGVSEAFF. In DNA form, the CDR3 reads TGTGCCAGCGGGCCAGGGGTGTCTGAAGCTTTCTTT.